This T cell receptor beta chain is drawn from a study of OX40 agonist ivuxolimab in advanced cancers. Some clones are missing from TCRdb's copy, which holds only in-frame ones; the method was immunoSEQ multiplex PCR. The sample yields some 100,000 clones, 70% to 85% seen once. Germline CDR1 and CDR2: SEHNR and FQNEAQ (reference sequence). Trimming took 5 bases from V and 2 from J, leaving 4 bases between them. The CDR3 covers 11 residues. Findings and limits, study-wide: Mean expanded clone counts were higher in CD8+ than CD4+ T cells.

Details on this clone: Its antigen is not known.

The V gene is TRBV7-9, the J gene TRBJ2-7; D is uncertain. This sample comprised CD4+ or CD8+ T cells sorted from blood, obtained in a trial of the OX40 agonist ivuxolimab. This clonotype originated in an adult with an advanced solid tumor such as melanoma, head and neck, liver or kidney cancer. The CDR3 bases are TGTGCCAGCAGCAAAACCTACGAGCAGTACTTC. Protein product: CASSKTYEQYF. Full variable domain (rest looked up from reference TRBV7-9 and TRBJ2-7): DTGVSQNPRHKITKRGQNVTFRCDPISEHNRLYWYRQTLGQGPEFLTYFQNEAQLEKSRLLSDRFSAERPKGSFSTLEIQRTEQGDSAMYLCASSKTYEQYFGPGTRLTVT.